This TCR beta chain stems from a study of T cell repertoires in cytomegalovirus infection (dated by TCRdb to the late 2010s). Notes on the research overall: Donor HLA type was relevant to the analysis, as public TCR beta signatures indicated carriage of CMV infection together with the matching HLA type. What the research found in general, with its limitations: The ex vivo response was dominated by HLA-C-restricted CMV-specific TCR beta clonotypes, and the single most frequent clonotype in two of eight donors was supplied by these HLA-C-restricted clonotypes. Carriers of CMV infection plus the relevant HLA type were discriminated by the cumulative frequency of public TCR beta family members in the study cohort and in an independent roughly 370-donor cohort.

TCRdb lists the instrument as Illumina HiSeq 1500. TCRdb reprocessed the public reads (quality trimming at Q25 with fastp, clone calling with MiXCR) and kept in-frame beta chains. Rows matching on CDR3 protein sequence are summarized as one entry with the most common DNA and genes. This sample is represented by fewer than 85,000 distinct CDR3 sequences; 4% of them were singletons. The ten top clones hold approximately 20% of the sample. There are 13 amino acids in the CDR3, from cysteine to phenylalanine inclusive. The entry retains the CDR3 DNA only, 39 bases that are in frame from base 1. The trim is 8 bases for V and 1 base for J, with a gap of 11 bases between the germline ends. The germline V gene specifies SNHLY as CDR1 and FYNNEI as CDR2. Worth noting for this clonotype: It lacks a known antigen. No qualities accompany the bases; no much larger clone lies one base away.

Sequenced input: PBMCs. The chain is made from TRBV2 and TRBJ1-1; the D gene is perhaps TRBD1, from 6 matching bases. This receptor was taken from a human donor in good health (CMV status not recorded). Some clones in this sample may be carry-over from other donors' samples. This receptor carries the CDR3 CASSGGRNTEAFF. The nucleotide sequence is given as TGTGCCAGCTCGGGGGGCAGGAACACTGAAGCTTTCTTT.